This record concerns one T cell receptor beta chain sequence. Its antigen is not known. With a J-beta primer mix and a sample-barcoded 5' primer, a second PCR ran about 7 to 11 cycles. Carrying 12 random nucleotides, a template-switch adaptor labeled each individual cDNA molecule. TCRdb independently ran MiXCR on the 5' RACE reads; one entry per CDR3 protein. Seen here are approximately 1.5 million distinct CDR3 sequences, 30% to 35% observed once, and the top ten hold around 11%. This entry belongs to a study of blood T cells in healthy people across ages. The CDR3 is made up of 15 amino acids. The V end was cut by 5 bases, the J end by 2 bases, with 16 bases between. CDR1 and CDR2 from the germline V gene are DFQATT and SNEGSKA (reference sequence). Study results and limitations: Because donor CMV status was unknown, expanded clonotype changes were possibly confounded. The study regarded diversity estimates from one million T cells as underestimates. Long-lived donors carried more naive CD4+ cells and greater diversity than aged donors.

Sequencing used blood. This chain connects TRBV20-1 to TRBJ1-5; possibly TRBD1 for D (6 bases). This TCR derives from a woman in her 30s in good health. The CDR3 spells CSAVSGALGNQPQHF. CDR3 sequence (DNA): TGCAGTGCTGTTTCAGGGGCTCTGGGCAATCAGCCCCAGCATTTT.